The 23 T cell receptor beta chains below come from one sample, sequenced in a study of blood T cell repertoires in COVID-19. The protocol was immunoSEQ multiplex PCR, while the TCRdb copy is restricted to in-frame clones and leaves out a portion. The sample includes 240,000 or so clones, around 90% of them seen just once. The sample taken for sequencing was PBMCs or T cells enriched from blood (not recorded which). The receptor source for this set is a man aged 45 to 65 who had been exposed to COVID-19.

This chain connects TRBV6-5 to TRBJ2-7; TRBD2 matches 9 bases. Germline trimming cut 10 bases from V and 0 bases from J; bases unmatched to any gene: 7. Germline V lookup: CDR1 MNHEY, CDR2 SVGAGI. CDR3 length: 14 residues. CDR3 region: CATPGAGGSYEQYV. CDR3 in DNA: TGTGCCACCCCGGGAGCGGGGGGCTCCTACGAGCAGTACGTC.

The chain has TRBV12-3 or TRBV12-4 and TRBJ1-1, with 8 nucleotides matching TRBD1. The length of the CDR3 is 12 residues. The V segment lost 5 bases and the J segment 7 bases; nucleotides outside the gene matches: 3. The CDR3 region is CASSKGQGEAFF. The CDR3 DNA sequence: TGTGCCAGCAGTAAAGGACAGGGTGAAGCTTTCTTT.

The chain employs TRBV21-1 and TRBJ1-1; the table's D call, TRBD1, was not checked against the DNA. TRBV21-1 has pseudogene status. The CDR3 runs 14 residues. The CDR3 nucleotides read TGTGCCAGCAGCAAACTCTCCAGGGTGGCTGAAGCTTTCTTT. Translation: CASSKLSRVAEAFF.

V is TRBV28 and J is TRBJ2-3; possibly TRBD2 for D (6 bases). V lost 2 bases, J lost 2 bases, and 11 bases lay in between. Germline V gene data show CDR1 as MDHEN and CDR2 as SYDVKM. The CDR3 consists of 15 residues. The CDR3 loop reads CASSLGTSSTDTQYF. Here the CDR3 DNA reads TGTGCCAGCAGTTTAGGGACTTCATCCACAGATACGCAGTATTTT.

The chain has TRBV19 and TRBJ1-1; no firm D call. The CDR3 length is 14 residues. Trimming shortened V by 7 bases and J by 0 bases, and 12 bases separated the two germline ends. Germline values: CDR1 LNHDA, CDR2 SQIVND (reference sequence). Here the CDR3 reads CASTVPRMNTEAFF. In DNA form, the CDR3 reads TGTGCCAGTACCGTGCCCAGAATGAACACTGAAGCTTTCTTT.

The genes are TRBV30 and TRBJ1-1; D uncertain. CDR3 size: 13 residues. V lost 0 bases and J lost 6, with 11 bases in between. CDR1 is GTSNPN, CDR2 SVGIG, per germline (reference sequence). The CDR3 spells CAWSVVSGAEAFF. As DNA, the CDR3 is TGTGCCTGGAGTGTAGTAAGCGGCGCTGAAGCTTTCTTT. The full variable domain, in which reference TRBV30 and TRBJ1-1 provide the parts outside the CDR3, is SQTIHQWPATLVQPVGSPLSLECTVEGTSNPNLYWYRQAAGRGLQLLFYSVGIGQISSEVPQNLSASRPQDRQFILSSKKLLLSDSGFYLCAWSVVSGAEAFFGQGTRLTVV.

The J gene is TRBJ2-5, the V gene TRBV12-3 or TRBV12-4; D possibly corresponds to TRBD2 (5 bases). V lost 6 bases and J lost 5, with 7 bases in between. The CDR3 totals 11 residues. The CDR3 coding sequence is TGTGCCAGCAGCTCGGGGGAGACCCAGTACTTC. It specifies CASSSGETQYF.

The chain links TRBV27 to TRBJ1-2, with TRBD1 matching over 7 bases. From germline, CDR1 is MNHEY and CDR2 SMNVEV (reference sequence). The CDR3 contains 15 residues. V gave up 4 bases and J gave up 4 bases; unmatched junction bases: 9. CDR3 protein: CASSSRGTWGYGYTF. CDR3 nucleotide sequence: TGTGCCAGCAGTTCCAGGGGGACTTGGGGCTATGGCTACACCTTC.

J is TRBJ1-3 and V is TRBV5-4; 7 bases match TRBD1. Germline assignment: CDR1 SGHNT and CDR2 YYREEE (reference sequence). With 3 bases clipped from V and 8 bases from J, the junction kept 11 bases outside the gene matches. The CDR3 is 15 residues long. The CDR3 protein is CASSSHTGAEDTIYF. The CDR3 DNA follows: TGTGCCAGCAGCTCCCATACAGGGGCCGAAGACACCATATATTTT.

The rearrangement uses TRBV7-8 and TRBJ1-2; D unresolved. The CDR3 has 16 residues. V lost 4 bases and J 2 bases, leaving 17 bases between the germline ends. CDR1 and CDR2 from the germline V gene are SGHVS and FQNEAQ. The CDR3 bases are TGTGCCAGCAGCTCAGGAGGCGGGGTCAAGAACTATGGCTACACCTTC. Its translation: CASSSGGGVKNYGYTF.

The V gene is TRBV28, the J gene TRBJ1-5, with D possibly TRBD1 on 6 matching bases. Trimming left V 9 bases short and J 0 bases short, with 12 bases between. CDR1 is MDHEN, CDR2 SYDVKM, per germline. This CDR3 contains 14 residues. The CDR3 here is CASTRDNSNQPQHF. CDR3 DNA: TGTGCCAGTACCCGGGACAATAGCAATCAGCCCCAGCATTTT.

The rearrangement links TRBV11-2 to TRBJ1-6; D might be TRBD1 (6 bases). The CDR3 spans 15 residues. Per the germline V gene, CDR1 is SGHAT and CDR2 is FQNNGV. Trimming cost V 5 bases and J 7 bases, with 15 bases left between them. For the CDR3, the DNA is TGTGCCAGCAGCCAGACCAGGGGTGGCAATTCACCCCTCCACTTT. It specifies CASSQTRGGNSPLHF.

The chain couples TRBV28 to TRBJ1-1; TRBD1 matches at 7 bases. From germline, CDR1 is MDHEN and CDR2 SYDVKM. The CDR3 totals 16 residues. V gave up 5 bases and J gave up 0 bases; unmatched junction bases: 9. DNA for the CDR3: TGTGCCAGCAGTCTCTTTGGGGACAGCATGAACACTGAAGCTTTCTTT. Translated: CASSLFGDSMNTEAFF.

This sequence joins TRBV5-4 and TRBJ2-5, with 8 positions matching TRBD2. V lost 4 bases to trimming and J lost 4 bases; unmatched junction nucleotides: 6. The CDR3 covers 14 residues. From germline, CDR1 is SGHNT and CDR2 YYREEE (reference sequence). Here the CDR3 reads CASSAGTRGETQYF. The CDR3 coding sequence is TGTGCCAGCAGCGCCGGGACTAGAGGAGAGACCCAGTACTTC.

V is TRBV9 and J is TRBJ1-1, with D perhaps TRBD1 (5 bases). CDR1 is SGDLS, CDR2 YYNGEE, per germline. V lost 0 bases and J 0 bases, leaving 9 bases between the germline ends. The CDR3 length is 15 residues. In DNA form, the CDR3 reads TGTGCCAGCAGCGTAGAAGGGGAAGTGAACACTGAAGCTTTCTTT. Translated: CASSVEGEVNTEAFF.

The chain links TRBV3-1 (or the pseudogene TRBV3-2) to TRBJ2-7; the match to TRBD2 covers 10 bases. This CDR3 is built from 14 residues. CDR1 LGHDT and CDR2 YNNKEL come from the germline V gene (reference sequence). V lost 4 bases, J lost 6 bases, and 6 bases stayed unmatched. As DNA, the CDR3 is TGTGCCAGCAGCCGCGTAAGCGGGGGGGCCGAGCAGTACTTC. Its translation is CASSRVSGGAEQYF.

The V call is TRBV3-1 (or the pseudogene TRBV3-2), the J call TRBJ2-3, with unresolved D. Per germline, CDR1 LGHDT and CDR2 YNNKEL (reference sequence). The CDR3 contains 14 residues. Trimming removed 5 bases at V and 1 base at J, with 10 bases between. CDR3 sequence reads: CASSDKMRTDTQYF. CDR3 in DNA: TGTGCCAGCAGCGACAAGATGCGCACAGATACGCAGTATTTT.

The CDR3 region is CASSVVSTSTDTQYF. The CDR3 coding sequence is TGTGCCAGCAGCGTAGTGAGTACTAGCACAGATACGCAGTATTTT. This chain joins TRBV9 and TRBJ2-3; no reliable D call. Germline V gene data show CDR1 as SGDLS and CDR2 as YYNGEE. Between the trimmed V and J ends, which lost 0 bases and 0 bases, there was a span of 8 bases. This CDR3 region has 15 residues.

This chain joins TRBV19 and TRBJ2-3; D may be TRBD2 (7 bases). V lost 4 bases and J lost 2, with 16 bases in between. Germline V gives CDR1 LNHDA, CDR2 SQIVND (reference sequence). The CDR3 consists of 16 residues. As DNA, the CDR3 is TGTGCCAGTAGTAGAGGGCGGGGGCGAATCACAGATACGCAGTATTTT. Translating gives CASSRGRGRITDTQYF.

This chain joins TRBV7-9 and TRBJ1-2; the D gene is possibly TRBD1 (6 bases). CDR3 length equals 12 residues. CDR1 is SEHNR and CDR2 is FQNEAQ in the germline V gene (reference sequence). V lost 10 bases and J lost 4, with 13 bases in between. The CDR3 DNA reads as TGTGCCACCTCACAGGGCTCCTATGGCTACACCTTC. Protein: CATSQGSYGYTF.

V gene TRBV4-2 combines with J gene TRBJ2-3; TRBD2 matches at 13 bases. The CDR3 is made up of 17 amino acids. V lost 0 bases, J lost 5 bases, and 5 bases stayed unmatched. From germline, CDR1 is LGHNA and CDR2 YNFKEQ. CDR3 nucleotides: TGTGCCAGCAGCCAAGAACTAGCGGGAGGGGTGGGAGATACGCAGTATTTT. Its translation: CASSQELAGGVGDTQYF.

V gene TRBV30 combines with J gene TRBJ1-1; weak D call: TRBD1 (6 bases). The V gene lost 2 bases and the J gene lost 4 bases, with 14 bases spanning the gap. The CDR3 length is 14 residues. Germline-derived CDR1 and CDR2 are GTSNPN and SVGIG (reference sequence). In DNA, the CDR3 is TGTGCCTGGAGTCGGGACAAATTCCCCACTGAAGCTTTCTTT. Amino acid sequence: CAWSRDKFPTEAFF.

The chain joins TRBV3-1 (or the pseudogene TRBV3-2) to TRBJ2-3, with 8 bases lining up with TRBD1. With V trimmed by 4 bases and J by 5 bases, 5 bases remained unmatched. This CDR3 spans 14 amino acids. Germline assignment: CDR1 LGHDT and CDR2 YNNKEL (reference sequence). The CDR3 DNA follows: TGTGCCAGCAGCCTGACAGGGGTGGGAGATACGCAGTATTTT. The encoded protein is CASSLTGVGDTQYF.